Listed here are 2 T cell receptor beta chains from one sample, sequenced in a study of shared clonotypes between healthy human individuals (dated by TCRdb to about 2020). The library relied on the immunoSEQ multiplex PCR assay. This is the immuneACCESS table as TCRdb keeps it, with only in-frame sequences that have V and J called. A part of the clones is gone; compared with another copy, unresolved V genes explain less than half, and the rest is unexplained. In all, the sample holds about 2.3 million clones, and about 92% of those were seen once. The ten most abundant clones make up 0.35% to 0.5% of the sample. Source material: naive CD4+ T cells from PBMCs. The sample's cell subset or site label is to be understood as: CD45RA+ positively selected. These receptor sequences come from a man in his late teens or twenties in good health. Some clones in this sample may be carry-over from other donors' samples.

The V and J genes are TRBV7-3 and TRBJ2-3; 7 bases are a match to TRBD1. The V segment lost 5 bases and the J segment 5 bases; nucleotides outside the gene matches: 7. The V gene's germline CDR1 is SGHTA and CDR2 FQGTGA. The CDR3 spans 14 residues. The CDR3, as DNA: TGTGCCAGCAGCCGGGACAGAACCAGAGATACGCAGTATTTT. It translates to CASSRDRTRDTQYF.

CDR3 sequence (DNA): TGCGCCAGCAGTCCGGCTAGCGGGGACGGGGAGCTGTTTTTT. It is translated as CASSPASGDGELFF. The chain couples TRBV5-1 to TRBJ2-2; 9 nucleotides align to TRBD2. The CDR3 runs to 14 residues. V lost 5 bases, J lost 7 bases, and 6 bases stayed unmatched. The germline V gene encodes CDR1 SGHRS and CDR2 YFSETQ.